The T cell receptor beta chain described here comes from a study of cytomegalovirus exposure and HLA in healthy donors. Study in general: Previous work identified 100 million or so unique TCR beta sequences from 200 million or so T cells.

Study-wide findings and caveats: A later analysis appeared to link common viral pathogens to several of the most significant clusters. Cytomegalovirus association was listed for roughly 160 TCR beta chains.

This CDR3 region has 17 residues. Germline V gene data show CDR1 as LNHNV and CDR2 as YYDKDF (reference sequence). The trim removed 1 base at V and 8 bases at J, leaving 14 bases unmatched. A word on this clone: What it binds is not known.

Amplification used 60 Vbeta primers and 13 Jbeta primers. Source study methods: Later analysis identified around 85 million unique TCR beta chains, about 10 million shared. Assay: immunoSEQ multiplex PCR; the TCRdb copy retains only in-frame clones and omits some. The V and J calls and the clone size are those of that table, but D and trimming were determined from the DNA. This sample has 100,000 to 150,000 clones, with over 60% found just once. Sample: PBMCs. The rearrangement uses TRBV15 and TRBJ1-2; TRBD1 matches at 9 bases. The sequence came from a woman aged 55-70 years in good health and CMV-seropositive. DNA for the CDR3: TGTGCCACCAGCAGAGCCGACGGCGGGGACAGGGCGAACGGCTACACCTTC. Its protein is CATSRADGGDRANGYTF.